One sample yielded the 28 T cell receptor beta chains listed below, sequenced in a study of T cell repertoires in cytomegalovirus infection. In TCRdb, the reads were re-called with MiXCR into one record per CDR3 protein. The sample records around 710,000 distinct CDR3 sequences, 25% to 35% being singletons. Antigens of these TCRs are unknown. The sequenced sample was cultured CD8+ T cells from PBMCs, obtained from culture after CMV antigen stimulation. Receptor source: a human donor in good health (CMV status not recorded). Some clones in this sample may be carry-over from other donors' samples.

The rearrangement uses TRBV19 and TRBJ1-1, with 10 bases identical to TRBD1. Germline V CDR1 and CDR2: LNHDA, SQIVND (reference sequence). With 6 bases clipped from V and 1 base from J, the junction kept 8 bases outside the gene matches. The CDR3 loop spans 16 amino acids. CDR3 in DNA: TGTGCCAGTAGCACTTGGGGACAGGGGCCGAACACTGAAGCTTTCTTT. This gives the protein CASSTWGQGPNTEAFF.

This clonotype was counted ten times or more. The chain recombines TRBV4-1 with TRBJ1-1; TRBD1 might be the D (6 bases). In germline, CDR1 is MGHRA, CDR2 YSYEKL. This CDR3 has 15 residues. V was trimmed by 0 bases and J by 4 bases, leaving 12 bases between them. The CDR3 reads CASSQDARGGTEAFF. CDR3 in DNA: TGCGCCAGCAGCCAAGACGCACGAGGGGGCACTGAAGCTTTCTTT.

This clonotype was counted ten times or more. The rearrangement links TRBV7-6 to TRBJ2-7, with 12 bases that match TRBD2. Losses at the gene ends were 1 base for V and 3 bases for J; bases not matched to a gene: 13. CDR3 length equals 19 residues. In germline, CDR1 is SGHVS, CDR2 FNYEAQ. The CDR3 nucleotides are TGTGCCAGCAGCTTAGATTCTAGCGGGGGGGCCTCGAACCGCTACGAGCAGTACTTC. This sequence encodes CASSLDSSGGASNRYEQYF.

CDR3: CATSDTGQGYTGELFF. Written as DNA, the CDR3 is TGTGCCACCAGTGACACGGGACAGGGCTACACCGGGGAGCTGTTTTTT. The chain has TRBV24-1 and TRBJ2-2; 9 bases agree with TRBD1. Germline V gene lookup returns CDR1 KGHDR and CDR2 SFDVKD. After removal of 4 bases from V and 3 bases from J, the junction contained 5 bases not matched to a gene. The CDR3 consists of 16 residues.

The chain's CDR3 is CASTQGVTEAFF. CDR3 DNA: TGTGCCAGCACCCAAGGGGTTACTGAAGCTTTCTTT. This chain uses TRBV7-9 with TRBJ1-1, with a weak D call TRBD1 (5 bases). Trimming took 7 bases from V and 5 from J, leaving 11 bases between them. The CDR3 covers 12 residues. CDR1 and CDR2 from the germline V gene are SEHNR and FQNEAQ (reference sequence).

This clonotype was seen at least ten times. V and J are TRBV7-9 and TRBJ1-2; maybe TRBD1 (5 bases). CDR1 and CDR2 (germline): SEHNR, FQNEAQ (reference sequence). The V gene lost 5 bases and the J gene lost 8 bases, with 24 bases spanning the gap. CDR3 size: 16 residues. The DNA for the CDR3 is TGTGCCAGCAGCGCCTCATCCGGGACTTCACTATACGGCTACACCTTC. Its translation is CASSASSGTSLYGYTF.

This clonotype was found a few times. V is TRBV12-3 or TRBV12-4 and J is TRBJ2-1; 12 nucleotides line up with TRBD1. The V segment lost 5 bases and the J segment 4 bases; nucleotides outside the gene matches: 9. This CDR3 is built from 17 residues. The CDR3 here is CASSPPGTGGFYNEQFF. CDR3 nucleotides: TGTGCCAGCAGTCCCCCCGGGACAGGGGGCTTTTACAATGAGCAGTTCTTC.

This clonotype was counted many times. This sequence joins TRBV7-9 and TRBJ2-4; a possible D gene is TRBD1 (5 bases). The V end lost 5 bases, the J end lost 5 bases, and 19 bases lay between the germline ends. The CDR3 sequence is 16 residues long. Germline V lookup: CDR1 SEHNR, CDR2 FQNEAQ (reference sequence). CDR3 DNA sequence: TGTGCCAGCAGCCCCCCTTCTGGGGCAGTCGAAAACATTCAGTACTTC. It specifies CASSPPSGAVENIQYF.

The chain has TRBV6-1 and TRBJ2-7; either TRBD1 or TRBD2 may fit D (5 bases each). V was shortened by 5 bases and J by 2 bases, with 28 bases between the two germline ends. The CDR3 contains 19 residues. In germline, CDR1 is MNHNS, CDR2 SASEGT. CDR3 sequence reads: CASSLVVHRTGTAAYEQYF. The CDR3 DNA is TGTGCCAGCAGTTTAGTGGTACACCGGACCGGGACCGCGGCCTACGAGCAGTACTTC.

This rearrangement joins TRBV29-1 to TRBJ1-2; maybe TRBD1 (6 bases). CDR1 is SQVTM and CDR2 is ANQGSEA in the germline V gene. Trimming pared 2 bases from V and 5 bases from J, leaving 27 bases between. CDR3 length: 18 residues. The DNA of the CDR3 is TGCAGCGTTGAACAAAGGGGGTCTCTCCGTCCCCGGATTTATGGCTACACCTTC. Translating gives CSVEQRGSLRPRIYGYTF.

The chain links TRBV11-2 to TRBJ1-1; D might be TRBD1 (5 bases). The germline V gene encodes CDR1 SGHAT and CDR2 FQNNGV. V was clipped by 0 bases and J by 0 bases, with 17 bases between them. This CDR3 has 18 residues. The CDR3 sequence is CASSLDPGRRGLNTEAFF. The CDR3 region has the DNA TGTGCCAGCAGCTTAGACCCGGGGCGAAGGGGCCTGAACACTGAAGCTTTCTTT.

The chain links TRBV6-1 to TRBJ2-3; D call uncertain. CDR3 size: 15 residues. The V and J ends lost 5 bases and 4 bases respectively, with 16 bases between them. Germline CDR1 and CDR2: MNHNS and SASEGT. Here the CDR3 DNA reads TGTGCCAGCAGTTTCTCCCCGGGCCGACCAGATACGCAGTATTTT. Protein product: CASSFSPGRPDTQYF.

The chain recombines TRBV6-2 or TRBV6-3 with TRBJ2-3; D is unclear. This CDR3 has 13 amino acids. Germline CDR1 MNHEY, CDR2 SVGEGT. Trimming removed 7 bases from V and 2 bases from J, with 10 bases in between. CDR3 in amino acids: CASTYTNTDTQYF. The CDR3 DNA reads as TGTGCCAGCACCTACACCAACACAGATACGCAGTATTTT.

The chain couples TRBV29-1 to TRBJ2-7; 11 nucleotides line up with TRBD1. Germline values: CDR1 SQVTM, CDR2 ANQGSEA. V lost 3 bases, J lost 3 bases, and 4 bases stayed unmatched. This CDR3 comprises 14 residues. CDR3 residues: CSVDSGTGGYEQYF. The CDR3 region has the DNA TGCAGCGTTGATTCCGGGACAGGGGGCTACGAGCAGTACTTC.

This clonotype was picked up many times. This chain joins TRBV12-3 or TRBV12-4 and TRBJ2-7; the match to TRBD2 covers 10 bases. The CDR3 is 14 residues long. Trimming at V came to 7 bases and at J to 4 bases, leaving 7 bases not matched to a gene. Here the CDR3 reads CASKERGGNYEQYF. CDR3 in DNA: TGTGCCAGCAAAGAGCGGGGGGGCAATTACGAGCAGTACTTC.

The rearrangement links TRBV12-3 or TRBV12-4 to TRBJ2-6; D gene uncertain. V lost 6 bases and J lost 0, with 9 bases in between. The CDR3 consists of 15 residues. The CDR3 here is CASSWGFSGANVLTF. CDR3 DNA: TGTGCCAGCAGCTGGGGATTCTCTGGGGCCAACGTCCTGACTTTC.

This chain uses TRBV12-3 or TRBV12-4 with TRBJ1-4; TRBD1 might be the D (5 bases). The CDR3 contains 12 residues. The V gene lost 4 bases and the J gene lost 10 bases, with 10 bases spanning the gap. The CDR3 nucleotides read TGTGCCAGCAGTTCGACCCAGGGAAAACTGTTTTTT. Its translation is CASSSTQGKLFF.

The CDR3, as DNA: TGTGCCAGCAGTTTATGGACCTCCGGGGAGCTGTTTTTT. This sequence encodes CASSLWTSGELFF. The J gene is TRBJ2-2, the V gene TRBV27; no clear D gene. V was pared by 1 base and J by 6 bases, with 6 bases between. CDR3 size: 13 residues. Germline CDR1 and CDR2: MNHEY and SMNVEV (reference sequence).

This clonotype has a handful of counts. The CDR3 protein is CASSLEGGPNYEQYV. The CDR3 nucleotides read TGTGCCAGCAGTTTAGAGGGGGGGCCCAACTACGAGCAGTACGTC. The rearrangement links TRBV12-3 or TRBV12-4 to TRBJ2-7, with a weak D call TRBD2 (7 bases). The CDR3 is 15 residues long. The ends were cut back, 1 base at V and 3 bases at J, with 13 bases in the middle.

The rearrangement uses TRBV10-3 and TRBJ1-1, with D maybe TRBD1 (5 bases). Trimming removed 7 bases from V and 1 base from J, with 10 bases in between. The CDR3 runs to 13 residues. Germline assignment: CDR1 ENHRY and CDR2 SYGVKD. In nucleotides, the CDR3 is TGTGCCATCACGAGAGGGGCGAACACTGAAGCTTTCTTT. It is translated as CAITRGANTEAFF.

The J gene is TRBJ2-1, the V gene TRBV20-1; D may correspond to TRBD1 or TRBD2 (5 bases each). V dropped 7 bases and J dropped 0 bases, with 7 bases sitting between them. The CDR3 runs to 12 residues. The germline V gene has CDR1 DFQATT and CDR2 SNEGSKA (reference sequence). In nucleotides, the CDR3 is TGCAGTGGGGGGACCTCCTACAATGAGCAGTTCTTC. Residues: CSGGTSYNEQFF.

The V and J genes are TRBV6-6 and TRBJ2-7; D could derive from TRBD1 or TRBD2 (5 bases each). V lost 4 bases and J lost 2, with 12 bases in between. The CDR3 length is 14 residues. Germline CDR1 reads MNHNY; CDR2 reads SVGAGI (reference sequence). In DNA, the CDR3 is TGTGCCAGCAGTTCTCCAGGGAGCACCTACGAGCAGTACTTC. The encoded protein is CASSSPGSTYEQYF.

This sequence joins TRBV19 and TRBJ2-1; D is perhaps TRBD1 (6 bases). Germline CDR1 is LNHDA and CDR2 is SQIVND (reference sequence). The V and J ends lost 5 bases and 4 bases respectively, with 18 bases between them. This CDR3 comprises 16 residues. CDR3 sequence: CASSPGQFVQYNEQFF. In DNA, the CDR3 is TGTGCCAGTAGTCCCGGACAGTTTGTCCAATACAATGAGCAGTTCTTC.

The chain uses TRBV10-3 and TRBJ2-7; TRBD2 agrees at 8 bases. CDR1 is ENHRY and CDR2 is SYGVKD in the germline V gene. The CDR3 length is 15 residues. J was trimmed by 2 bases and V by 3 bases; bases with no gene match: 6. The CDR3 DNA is TGTGCCATCAGTGACTTAGCGGGGCGAACCTACGAGCAGTACTTC. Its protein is CAISDLAGRTYEQYF.

Here the CDR3 reads CASSGGLAGVNEQFF. Here the CDR3 DNA reads TGTGCCAGCAGCGGGGGACTAGCGGGGGTAAATGAGCAGTTCTTC. The genes are TRBV5-5 and TRBJ2-1; 14 bases align to TRBD2. Germline CDR1 is SGHKS and CDR2 is YYEKEE (reference sequence). The length of the CDR3 is 15 residues. V gave up 4 bases and J gave up 7 bases; unmatched junction bases: 4.

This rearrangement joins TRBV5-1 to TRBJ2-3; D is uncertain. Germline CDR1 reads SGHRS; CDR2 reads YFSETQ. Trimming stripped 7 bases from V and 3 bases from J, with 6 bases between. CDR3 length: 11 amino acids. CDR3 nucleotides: TGCGCCAGCCGATGGACAGATACGCAGTATTTT. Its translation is CASRWTDTQYF. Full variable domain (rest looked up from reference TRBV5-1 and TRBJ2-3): KAGVTQTPRYLIKTRGQQVTLSCSPISGHRSVSWYQQTPGQGLQFLFEYFSETQRNKGNFPGRFSGRQFSNSRSEMNVSTLELGDSALYLCASRWTDTQYFGPGTRLTVL.

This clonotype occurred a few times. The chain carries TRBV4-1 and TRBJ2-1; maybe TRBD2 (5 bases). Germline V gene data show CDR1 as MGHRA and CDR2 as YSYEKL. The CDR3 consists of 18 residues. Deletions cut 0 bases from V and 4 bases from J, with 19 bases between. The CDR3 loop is CASSQDIPDLEAYNEQFF. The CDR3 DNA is TGCGCCAGCAGCCAAGATATCCCAGACCTGGAGGCTTACAATGAGCAGTTCTTC.

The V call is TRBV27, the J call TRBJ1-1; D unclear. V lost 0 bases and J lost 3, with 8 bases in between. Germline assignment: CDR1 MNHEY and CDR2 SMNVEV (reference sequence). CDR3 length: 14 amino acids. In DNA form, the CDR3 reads TGTGCCAGCAGTTTATCCCACGGGGACACTGAAGCTTTCTTT. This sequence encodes CASSLSHGDTEAFF.